This T cell receptor (beta chain) was retrieved from a study of cytomegalovirus exposure and HLA in healthy donors. Notes on the study in general: Across donors, presence/absence analyses took sequencing depth to be roughly uniform. At a 0.05 false discovery rate, a later analysis found about 17,000 TCR beta sequences to be associated with HLA alleles.

The CDR3 consists of 16 residues. Germline lookup yields CDR1 SGDLS and CDR2 YYNGEE. J gave up 1 base and V 0 bases, and 5 bases lay outside the gene matches. 60 Vbeta and 13 Jbeta primers were used in PCR. Assay: immunoSEQ multiplex PCR; the TCRdb copy retains only in-frame clones and omits some. The repertoire holds 200,000 or so clones, with roughly 82% as singletons. About this clone itself: Antigen unknown.

V gene TRBV9 combines with J gene TRBJ2-3, with TRBD2 matching over 7 bases. The source of this sequence is a woman aged 45-65 years in good health and CMV-seropositive. Source material: PBMCs. This CDR3 reads CASSVGGRGGTDTQYF. For the CDR3, the DNA is TGTGCCAGCAGCGTAGGAGGCCGGGGGGGCACAGATACGCAGTATTTT.